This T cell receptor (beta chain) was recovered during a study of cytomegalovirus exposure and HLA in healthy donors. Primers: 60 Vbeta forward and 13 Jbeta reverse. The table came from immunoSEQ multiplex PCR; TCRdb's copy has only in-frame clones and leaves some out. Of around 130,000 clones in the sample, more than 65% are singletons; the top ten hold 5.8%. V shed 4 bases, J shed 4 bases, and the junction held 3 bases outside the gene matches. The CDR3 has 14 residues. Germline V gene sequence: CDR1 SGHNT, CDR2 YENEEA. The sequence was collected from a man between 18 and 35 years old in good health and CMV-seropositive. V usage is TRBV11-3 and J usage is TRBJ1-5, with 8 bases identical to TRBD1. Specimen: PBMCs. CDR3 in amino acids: CASSSTGGNQPQHF. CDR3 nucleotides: TGTGCCAGCAGCTCTACAGGGGGGAATCAGCCCCAGCATTTT.